This passage covers 19 T cell receptor beta chains from one sample sequenced in a study of cytomegalovirus exposure and HLA in healthy donors. PCR amplification relied on 60 Vbeta primers (plus 13 Jbeta primers). Sequencing used immunoSEQ multiplex PCR; TCRdb keeps in-frame clones, though not all of them. The top ten clones hold 1.4% of a sample with around 55,000 clones, 70% to 80% of them seen once. The specimen was PBMCs. Receptors were obtained from a female donor in good health and CMV-seronegative.

CDR3 protein: CASSPEGQRNNEQFF. As DNA, the CDR3 is TGCGCCAGCAGCCCCGAAGGCCAGCGTAACAATGAGCAGTTCTTC. The rearrangement links TRBV5-1 to TRBJ2-1; D unresolved. With 4 bases removed from V and 5 bases from J, the gap between germline ends came to 16 bases. The CDR3 extends over 15 amino acids. Germline assignment: CDR1 SGHRS and CDR2 YFSETQ.

The J gene is TRBJ1-1, the V gene TRBV18, with 8 bases fitting TRBD1. Looked up from germline, CDR1 is KGHSH and CDR2 is LQKENI. Trimming took 1 base from V and 0 from J; bases not matched to a gene: 7. The CDR3 runs 17 residues. CDR3 amino acids: CASSPRQGLPMNTEAFF. The CDR3, as DNA: TGTGCCAGCTCACCACGACAGGGGCTACCCATGAACACTGAAGCTTTCTTT.

The V call is TRBV10-2, the J call TRBJ2-1; TRBD1 agrees at 9 bases. V gave up 6 bases and J gave up 3 bases; unmatched junction bases: 3. The CDR3 has 14 amino acids. Germline-derived CDR1 and CDR2 are WSHSY and SAAADI. The CDR3 nucleotides are TGCGCCAGCAGCTCGGGACAGGGCTACAATGAGCAGTTCTTC. It translates to CASSSGQGYNEQFF.

This chain joins TRBV18 and TRBJ1-1, with a tentative D call TRBD1 (6 bases). The CDR3 loop spans 14 amino acids. Germline loops: CDR1 KGHSH, CDR2 LQKENI. V was trimmed by 5 bases and J by 4 bases, leaving 14 bases between them. CDR3 bases: TGTGCCAGCTCATCTCGACAGGAAGCCACTGAAGCTTTCTTT. Translating it yields CASSSRQEATEAFF.

Only a few counts were recorded for this clone. This chain joins TRBV6-5 and TRBJ1-2; TRBD1 matches at 10 bases. There are 15 residues in the CDR3. With V trimmed by 4 bases and J by 3 bases, 5 bases remained unmatched. Germline CDR1 and CDR2: MNHEY and SVGAGI. The CDR3 region has the DNA TGTGCCAGCAGTTCCCCCGGGACAGGGGACTATGGCTACACCTTC. Translated, it gives CASSSPGTGDYGYTF.

Concerning this clone: Other DNA variants within this sample encode the same CDR3. The J gene is TRBJ1-1, the V gene TRBV5-1; D unresolved. Germline CDR1 and CDR2: SGHRS and YFSETQ. The CDR3 consists of 16 residues. V was clipped by 0 bases and J by 1 base, with 13 bases between them. The CDR3 loop reads CASSLAGNRPNTEAFF. The DNA of the CDR3 is TGCGCCAGCAGCTTGGCAGGTAACCGCCCGAACACTGAAGCTTTCTTT.

V usage is TRBV27 and J usage is TRBJ2-7; 8 bases map to TRBD2. This CDR3 comprises 15 residues. Germline V gives CDR1 MNHEY, CDR2 SMNVEV (reference sequence). J was trimmed by 0 bases and V by 1 base; bases with no gene match: 2. The CDR3 sequence is CASSLLRGGSYEQYF. The CDR3 DNA reads as TGTGCCAGCAGTTTATTACGGGGGGGCTCCTACGAGCAGTACTTC.

The chain joins TRBV2 to TRBJ2-2, with D possibly being TRBD2 (6 bases). The CDR3 contains 14 residues. The V end lost 6 bases, the J end lost 0 bases, and 8 bases lay between the germline ends. Looked up from germline, CDR1 is SNHLY and CDR2 is FYNNEI. CDR3 amino acids: CASRGLANTGELFF. Written as DNA, the CDR3 is TGTGCCAGCAGGGGACTCGCGAACACCGGGGAGCTGTTTTTT.

The chain uses TRBV2 and TRBJ2-4; no firm D call. CDR1 and CDR2 from the germline V gene are SNHLY and FYNNEI. There are 15 residues in the CDR3. The V and J ends lost 1 base and 2 bases respectively, with 9 bases between them. Written as DNA, the CDR3 is TGTGCCAGCAGTGAAGGGGCAGGATCCAAAAACATTCAGTACTTC. Translated, it gives CASSEGAGSKNIQYF.

The gene calls are TRBV12-5 and TRBJ1-2; 7 bases map to TRBD1. CDR1 and CDR2 (germline): LGHNT, FRNRAP. The CDR3 sequence is 14 residues long. Unmatched junction bases numbered 5, after V lost 3 bases and J lost 4 bases. The CDR3 DNA is TGTGCTAGTGGTTTAGGACAGGATGCCTATGGCTACACCTTC. Translating gives CASGLGQDAYGYTF.

The chain links TRBV27 to TRBJ2-7; 10 positions match TRBD2. Germline V gene lookup returns CDR1 MNHEY and CDR2 SMNVEV (reference sequence). After removal of 6 bases from V and 5 bases from J, the junction contained 7 bases not matched to a gene. This CDR3 region has 14 residues. The CDR3 DNA sequence: TGTGCCAGCAGCCGTAGCGGGGGGACACACGAGCAGTACTTC. Protein: CASSRSGGTHEQYF.

A note on this clone: The germline gene is not matched at one end of the junction; a read error may be the cause. The rearrangement links TRBV7-7 to TRBJ2-7; D remains ambiguous. Germline V gene lookup returns CDR1 SSHAT and CDR2 FNYEAQ (reference sequence). This CDR3 has 13 residues. CDR3: CASSLEERHEQYF. CDR3 DNA: TGTGCTAGCAGCTTAGAGGAGCGCCACGAGCAGTACTTC.

This clone was observed a handful of times. V and J are TRBV7-3 and TRBJ2-2, with 14 bases aligning to TRBD2. The CDR3 contains 17 residues. CDR1 and CDR2 from the germline V gene are SGHTA and FQGTGA. Trimming took 5 bases from V and 5 from J; bases not matched to a gene: 7. In DNA, the CDR3 is TGTGCCAGCAGCCGACTAGCGGGGGGGCGTGGAACCGGGGAGCTGTTTTTT. Protein: CASSRLAGGRGTGELFF.

The V gene is TRBV5-8, the J gene TRBJ1-5; D ambiguous. This CDR3 contains 15 residues. Germline CDR1 and CDR2: SGHTS and YDEGEE. V was cut by 0 bases and J by 0 bases, with 7 bases left in between. CDR3 in amino acids: CASSLARYSNQPQHF. CDR3 nucleotides: TGTGCCAGCAGCTTGGCCAGGTATAGCAATCAGCCCCAGCATTTT.

Only one count was recorded for this clone. This chain joins TRBV9 and TRBJ1-5; D is uncertain. Trimming left V 2 bases short and J 9 bases short, with 15 bases between. Per the germline V gene, CDR1 is SGDLS and CDR2 is YYNGEE. This CDR3 spans 14 amino acids. The CDR3 nucleotides are TGTGCCAGCAGCGTTTTAGGTTCGGCGGGGCCCCAGCATTTT. Amino acids: CASSVLGSAGPQHF.

The rearrangement uses TRBV5-5 and TRBJ2-5; 10 nucleotides align to TRBD2. This CDR3 is built from 16 residues. V was pared by 1 base and J by 4 bases, with 7 bases of the junction left unmatched. Germline CDR1 SGHKS, CDR2 YYEKEE (reference sequence). DNA for the CDR3: TGTGCCAGCAGCTTGCCTTTACTAGCGGGGTTAGAGACCCAGTACTTC. Its protein product is CASSLPLLAGLETQYF.

V is TRBV12-5 and J is TRBJ1-5; 8 nucleotides agree with TRBD1. The CDR3 spans 20 residues. Trimming cost V 5 bases and J 0 bases; bases outside gene matches: 18. CDR1 is LGHNT and CDR2 is FRNRAP in the germline V gene. CDR3 in amino acids: CASGNESPRGPPGSNQPQHF. The CDR3 DNA reads TGTGCTAGTGGTAACGAATCCCCCAGGGGGCCGCCTGGTAGCAATCAGCCCCAGCATTTT.

This chain uses TRBV10-3 with TRBJ1-2; 9 bases map to TRBD1. Losses at the gene ends were 0 bases for V and 0 bases for J; bases not matched to a gene: 14. Germline V gene lookup returns CDR1 ENHRY and CDR2 SYGVKD. CDR3 length: 20 amino acids. Here the CDR3 DNA reads TGTGCCATCAGTGAGTCGAACACTGGGACAGGGCGCAAAACTAACTATGGCTACACCTTC. It codes for CAISESNTGTGRKTNYGYTF.

This clone was observed a handful of times. The chain is built from TRBV10-2 and TRBJ1-5, with TRBD1 identical over 7 bases. There are 14 residues in the CDR3. Germline V gene data show CDR1 as WSHSY and CDR2 as SAAADI. With V trimmed by 7 bases and J by 9 bases, 12 bases remained unmatched. CDR3 bases: TGCGCCAGCACCCGGGACAGCAGTGTTGGGCCCCAGCATTTT. It specifies CASTRDSSVGPQHF.